Each of the 27 T cell receptor beta chains below was sequenced from the same sample in a study of cytomegalovirus exposure and HLA in healthy donors. A multiplex PCR was run with 60 Vbeta primers and 13 Jbeta primers. Generated by immunoSEQ multiplex PCR, the TCRdb table keeps only in-frame clones and is missing some. The sample has about 150,000 clones, 75% to 85% seen once; the top ten hold about 7%. Sequenced material: PBMCs. These receptors were collected from a man aged 25-45 years in good health and CMV-seropositive.

CDR3 bases: TGTGCCAGCAGCCAGGGGACCCCCAACACAGATACGCAGTATTTT. Translating it yields CASSQGTPNTDTQYF. The chain has TRBV6-6 and TRBJ2-3, with D perhaps TRBD1 (6 bases). The CDR3 is made up of 15 amino acids. Trimming removed 6 bases from V and 2 bases from J, with 15 bases in between. CDR1 and CDR2 from the germline V gene are MNHNY and SVGAGI (reference sequence).

The chain recombines TRBV7-9 with TRBJ2-1; TRBD2 agrees at 12 bases. Germline CDR1 SEHNR, CDR2 FQNEAQ (reference sequence). J was trimmed by 9 bases and V by 5 bases; bases with no gene match: 17. This CDR3 is 18 amino acids long. CDR3 DNA sequence: TGTGCCAGCAGCATTCTAGCGGGAGGGCCTTTAAACCAGGGTGAGCAGTTCTTC. Amino acids: CASSILAGGPLNQGEQFF.

The gene calls are TRBV7-2 and TRBJ2-3, with 7 bases matching TRBD2. The CDR3 has 15 residues. J gave up 0 bases and V 2 bases, and 2 bases lay outside the gene matches. Germline CDR1 is SGHTA and CDR2 is FQGNSA. This chain's CDR3 is CASSLISGSTDTQYF. The DNA of the CDR3 is TGTGCCAGCAGCTTAATTAGCGGGAGCACAGATACGCAGTATTTT.

The chain uses TRBV7-9 and TRBJ1-4, with D possibly being TRBD1 (6 bases). The CDR3 is 14 amino acids. Germline CDR1 reads SEHNR; CDR2 reads FQNEAQ (reference sequence). V dropped 5 bases and J dropped 5 bases, with 12 bases sitting between them. In DNA, the CDR3 is TGTGCCAGCAGCCGCGGACAGTTAAATGAAAAACTGTTTTTT. Protein sequence: CASSRGQLNEKLFF.

The genes are TRBV6-5 and TRBJ2-7; 10 bases match TRBD1. This CDR3 has 14 amino acids. Germline loops: CDR1 MNHEY, CDR2 SVGAGI. J lost 7 bases, V lost 1 base, and 4 bases had no gene match. CDR3 loop: CASSYLGQGREQYF. The CDR3 DNA reads as TGTGCCAGCAGTTACTTGGGACAGGGGAGGGAGCAGTACTTC.

This clone was counted a few times. The V and J genes are TRBV15 and TRBJ1-4; tentatively, D is TRBD1 (6 bases). With 0 bases removed from V and 4 bases from J, the gap between germline ends came to 12 bases. Germline values: CDR1 LNHNV, CDR2 YYDKDF (reference sequence). CDR3 size: 16 residues. CDR3 in amino acids: CATSRDRDTHNEKLFF. The DNA of the CDR3 is TGTGCCACCAGCAGAGATCGGGACACACATAATGAAAAACTGTTTTTT.

The chain recombines TRBV5-4 with TRBJ2-3; 9 bases are shared with TRBD2. V dropped 1 base and J dropped 5; count of bases not matched to a gene: 2. The CDR3 loop spans 14 amino acids. Germline CDR1 and CDR2: SGHNT and YYREEE (reference sequence). The CDR3: CASSLSSGRDTQYF. The CDR3 nucleotides are TGTGCCAGCAGCTTGAGTAGCGGGAGAGATACGCAGTATTTT.

The V call is TRBV6-1, the J call TRBJ2-3; tentative D call: TRBD2 (6 bases). Germline values: CDR1 MNHNS, CDR2 SASEGT. This CDR3 has 14 amino acids. Trimming removed 8 bases from V and 1 base from J, with 13 bases in between. The CDR3 region has the DNA TGTGCCAGCGGGGGACTGGAGGGCACAGATACGCAGTATTTT. The encoded protein is CASGGLEGTDTQYF.

The genes are TRBV7-6 and TRBJ2-3, with unresolved D. Per the germline V gene, CDR1 is SGHVS and CDR2 is FNYEAQ. The CDR3 loop spans 12 amino acids. Trimming stripped 0 bases from V and 4 bases from J, with 2 bases between. Written as DNA, the CDR3 is TGTGCCAGCAGCTTAGCCGCAGATACGCAGTATTTT. As protein: CASSLAADTQYF.

This clone has a single count. CDR3: CASSGGLPGEQYF. DNA for the CDR3: TGTGCCAGCAGCGGAGGACTTCCCGGCGAGCAGTACTTC. The chain employs TRBV9 and TRBJ2-7; tentatively, D is TRBD2 (5 bases). The CDR3 length is 13 residues. V lost 3 bases, J lost 6 bases, and 13 bases lay in between. Germline V gene sequence: CDR1 SGDLS, CDR2 YYNGEE.

V gene TRBV11-3 combines with J gene TRBJ1-2; 10 bases are shared with TRBD1. The J segment lost 6 bases and the V segment lost 5 bases, leaving 6 bases of the junction unmatched. The CDR3 consists of 14 residues. Germline lookup yields CDR1 SGHNT and CDR2 YENEEA. CDR3 DNA: TGTGCCAGCAGCCCCCGGACAGGGGGACATGGCTACACCTTC. This gives the protein CASSPRTGGHGYTF.

The count of this clone is one. This rearrangement joins TRBV10-1 to TRBJ2-2; TRBD2 matches 13 bases. This CDR3 region has 17 residues. Germline V gene sequence: CDR1 WNHNN, CDR2 SYGVQD (reference sequence). Germline trimming cut 8 bases from V and 0 bases from J; bases unmatched to any gene: 6. The CDR3 DNA sequence: TGCGCCAGCTCGAAGACTAGCGGGGGGACGAACACCGGGGAGCTGTTTTTT. It codes for CASSKTSGGTNTGELFF.

This clone was seen only a few times. J is TRBJ1-2 and V is TRBV2; no clear D gene. Germline V gene sequence: CDR1 SNHLY, CDR2 FYNNEI. The CDR3 spans 14 residues. V was shortened by 3 bases and J by 4 bases, with 12 bases between the two germline ends. The CDR3 region is CASSEGRRGYGYTF. The CDR3 nucleotides are TGTGCCAGCAGTGAGGGCAGGCGTGGCTATGGCTACACCTTC.

The chain recombines TRBV27 with TRBJ2-6; 8 positions agree with TRBD1. The germline gives CDR1 MNHEY, CDR2 SMNVEV (reference sequence). The CDR3 spans 18 residues. J gave up 4 bases and V 6 bases, and 14 bases lay outside the gene matches. DNA for the CDR3: TGTGCCAGCAGCCCCCGGGACAGGCCTTTCTGGGGGGCCAACGTCCTGACTTTC. This translates into CASSPRDRPFWGANVLTF.

J is TRBJ1-1 and V is TRBV11-3; D call uncertain. V was trimmed by 6 bases and J by 8 bases, leaving 13 bases between them. Looked up from germline, CDR1 is SGHNT and CDR2 is YENEEA. The CDR3 length is 12 residues. The CDR3 DNA reads TGTGCCAGCAGTAATCGACACTCCGAAGCTTTCTTT. Encoded protein: CASSNRHSEAFF.

The chain combines TRBV7-9 with TRBJ1-5, with 12 bases matching TRBD1. Losses at the gene ends were 5 bases for V and 6 bases for J; bases not matched to a gene: 5. Germline-derived CDR1 and CDR2 are SEHNR and FQNEAQ (reference sequence). CDR3 length: 15 amino acids. CDR3: CASSHGTGGGQPQHF. Written as DNA, the CDR3 is TGTGCCAGCAGCCACGGGACAGGGGGCGGTCAGCCCCAGCATTTT. The full variable domain, rest sourced from reference TRBV7-9 and TRBJ1-5, is DTGVSQNPRHKITKRGQNVTFRCDPISEHNRLYWYRQTLGQGPEFLTYFQNEAQLEKSRLLSDRFSAERPKGSFSTLEIQRTEQGDSAMYLCASSHGTGGGQPQHFGDGTRLSIL.

The chain carries TRBV18 and TRBJ1-3; 10 bases align to TRBD1. Germline CDR1 and CDR2: KGHSH and LQKENI. Unmatched junction bases numbered 10, after V lost 5 bases and J lost 0 bases. The CDR3 is 18 residues long. The CDR3 coding sequence is TGTGCCAGCTCATCCGGGACAGGGGTCCAGAGCTCTGGAAACACCATATATTTT. This codes for CASSSGTGVQSSGNTIYF.

This rearrangement joins TRBV11-2 to TRBJ2-3; D uncertain. This CDR3 has 12 residues. Trimming removed 1 base from V and 3 bases from J, with 2 bases in between. The germline V gene has CDR1 SGHAT and CDR2 FQNNGV. The CDR3 is CASSLVTDTQYF. DNA for the CDR3: TGTGCCAGCAGCTTAGTAACAGATACGCAGTATTTT.

The V call is TRBV27, the J call TRBJ2-1; 13 nucleotides align to TRBD2. This CDR3 is 15 amino acids long. CDR1 and CDR2 from the germline V gene are MNHEY and SMNVEV (reference sequence). The trim removed 6 bases at V and 10 bases at J, leaving 9 bases unmatched. Here the CDR3 reads CASSLTSGGAREQFF. In nucleotides, the CDR3 is TGTGCCAGCAGCCTTACTAGCGGGGGGGCACGGGAGCAGTTCTTC.

The chain has TRBV7-9 and TRBJ1-1; 8 bases are a match to TRBD1. From germline, CDR1 is SEHNR and CDR2 FQNEAQ (reference sequence). The CDR3 runs 15 residues. V lost 4 bases to trimming and J lost 1 base; unmatched junction nucleotides: 5. The CDR3 region has the DNA TGTGCCAGCAGCTCCCGGACAGGGACGAACACTGAAGCTTTCTTT. As protein: CASSSRTGTNTEAFF.

The rearrangement uses TRBV5-1 and TRBJ2-5; D is perhaps TRBD2 (6 bases). The CDR3 consists of 16 residues. With 1 base removed from V and 1 base from J, the gap between germline ends came to 14 bases. Per germline, CDR1 SGHRS and CDR2 YFSETQ. CDR3 region: CASSLLAVDSQETQYF. DNA for the CDR3: TGCGCCAGCAGCTTGTTAGCGGTCGACAGCCAAGAGACCCAGTACTTC.

This clone was counted a single time. The chain couples TRBV15 to TRBJ2-7; D is possibly TRBD1 (5 bases). CDR1 is LNHNV and CDR2 is YYDKDF in the germline V gene (reference sequence). V was clipped by 0 bases and J by 6 bases, with 21 bases between them. The CDR3 extends over 17 amino acids. CDR3 sequence: CATSRDLGHLPTGEQYF. The CDR3 DNA reads TGTGCCACCAGCAGAGATCTAGGACACCTACCAACGGGCGAGCAGTACTTC.

In regard to this clone: At one boundary the junction diverges from the germline segment, which might be a read error. The chain employs TRBV15 and TRBJ2-1; D gene uncertain. CDR1 and CDR2 from the germline V gene are LNHNV and YYDKDF (reference sequence). The length of the CDR3 is 13 residues. The CDR3: CATSSDLSNERFF. The DNA of the CDR3 is TGTGCCACCAGCAGCGACTTGAGCAATGAGCGGTTCTTC.

For the CDR3, the DNA is TGTGCCAGCAGCGTAGCAGGGGCCAAGAACACTGAAGCTTTCTTT. Translation gives CASSVAGAKNTEAFF. This chain connects TRBV9 to TRBJ1-1; a weak D match, TRBD1 (6 bases). The V gene lost 0 bases and the J gene lost 1 base, with 10 bases spanning the gap. Germline CDR1 reads SGDLS; CDR2 reads YYNGEE. This CDR3 has 15 amino acids. The full variable domain, its missing parts supplied by reference TRBV9 and TRBJ1-1, is DSGVTQTPKHLITATGQRVTLRCSPRSGDLSVYWYQQSLDQGLQFLIQYYNGEERAKGNILERFSAQQFPDLHSELNLSSLELGDSALYFCASSVAGAKNTEAFFGQGTRLTVV.

J is TRBJ2-1 and V is TRBV5-8; 8 bases agree with TRBD2. V dropped 2 bases and J dropped 7; count of bases not matched to a gene: 11. The CDR3 is 16 amino acids. The germline gives CDR1 SGHTS, CDR2 YDEGEE. CDR3 sequence: CASSFPGLVVRNEQFF. Written as DNA, the CDR3 is TGTGCCAGCAGCTTCCCGGGACTAGTGGTGCGGAATGAGCAGTTCTTC.

The chain is built from TRBV19 and TRBJ1-1; D is unresolved. V was pared by 3 bases and J by 3 bases, with 11 bases between. Germline V gene lookup returns CDR1 LNHDA and CDR2 SQIVND (reference sequence). The CDR3 runs 14 residues. The CDR3 reads CASSIRGVDTEAFF. The CDR3 DNA sequence: TGTGCCAGTAGTATCAGAGGAGTGGACACTGAAGCTTTCTTT.

The J gene is TRBJ1-1, the V gene TRBV11-3; tentatively, D is TRBD1 (5 bases). Germline V gene lookup returns CDR1 SGHNT and CDR2 YENEEA. The CDR3 totals 13 residues. V was cut by 4 bases and J by 2 bases, with 8 bases left in between. DNA for the CDR3: TGTGCCAGCAGCTCGGACATTAACACTGAAGCTTTCTTT. Translating gives CASSSDINTEAFF.